One sample yielded the 15 T cell receptor beta chains listed below, sequenced in a study of OX40 agonist ivuxolimab in advanced cancers. Produced via immunoSEQ multiplex PCR; TCRdb's table is partial and in-frame only. Of 58,000 or so clones in the sample, roughly nine tenths were seen once. This sample comprised CD4+ or CD8+ T cells sorted from blood, obtained in a trial of the OX40 agonist ivuxolimab. The origin of the receptors is an adult with an advanced solid tumor such as melanoma, head and neck, liver or kidney cancer.

This chain uses TRBV7-2 with TRBJ2-5; D unresolved. Trimming stripped 1 base from V and 7 bases from J, with 13 bases between. From germline, CDR1 is SGHTA and CDR2 FQGNSA. This CDR3 spans 14 amino acids. The CDR3 bases are TGTGCCAGCAGCTTAGATCTCACGCTGGGGACCCAGTACTTC. Translation gives CASSLDLTLGTQYF.

The J gene is TRBJ2-2, the V gene TRBV4-2; the D gene is possibly TRBD2 (6 bases). This CDR3 region has 19 residues. Trimming stripped 0 bases from V and 5 bases from J, with 22 bases between. The V gene's germline CDR1 is LGHNA and CDR2 YNFKEQ. CDR3 residues: CASSQDLKRLVLGTGELFF. CDR3 sequence (DNA): TGTGCCAGCAGCCAAGATCTCAAGAGACTAGTTCTCGGAACCGGGGAGCTGTTTTTT.

The CDR3 sequence: CASATYRDTQYF. DNA of the CDR3: TGTGCCAGCGCAACCTATCGGGATACGCAGTATTTT. The chain employs TRBV7-2 and TRBJ2-3; D is uncertain. V dropped 8 bases and J dropped 6 bases, with 12 bases sitting between them. CDR1 is SGHTA and CDR2 is FQGNSA in the germline V gene. CDR3 length: 12 amino acids.

The CDR3 loop is CATSRGFEGGYTF. CDR3 DNA sequence: TGTGCCACCAGCAGAGGTTTCGAGGGCGGCTACACCTTC. V and J are TRBV15 and TRBJ1-2; D unclear. This CDR3 contains 13 residues. Germline CDR1 LNHNV, CDR2 YYDKDF (reference sequence). The V and J ends lost 1 base and 8 bases respectively, with 11 bases between them.

The V gene is TRBV30, the J gene TRBJ2-6; D gene unclear. The V end was cut by 6 bases, the J end by 0 bases, with 9 bases between. The CDR3 contains 14 residues. Germline CDR1 reads GTSNPN; CDR2 reads SVGIG (reference sequence). CDR3 sequence: CACEQNSGANVLTF. CDR3 DNA: TGTGCCTGTGAGCAGAACTCTGGGGCCAACGTCCTGACTTTC.

CDR3 nucleotide sequence: TGTGCCTGGGACAGGGGTGAAAACACTGAAGCTTTCTTT. It is translated as CAWDRGENTEAFF. The rearrangement joins TRBV30 to TRBJ1-1; 8 bases agree with TRBD1. The ends lost 5 bases at V and 2 bases at J; junction bases unmatched: 4. Germline CDR1 and CDR2: GTSNPN and SVGIG (reference sequence). The CDR3 is 13 residues long.

The chain couples TRBV27 to TRBJ1-2, with 9 bases identical to TRBD1. The CDR3 length is 14 residues. From germline, CDR1 is MNHEY and CDR2 SMNVEV (reference sequence). With 6 bases clipped from V and 7 bases from J, the junction kept 9 bases outside the gene matches. CDR3 sequence reads: CASSIGQGISGYTF. The DNA for the CDR3 is TGTGCCAGCAGCATCGGACAGGGGATTAGTGGCTACACCTTC.

V and J are TRBV5-1 and TRBJ2-2; the match to TRBD2 covers 13 bases. V shed 4 bases, J shed 6 bases, and the junction held 3 bases outside the gene matches. Looked up from germline, CDR1 is SGHRS and CDR2 is YFSETQ. The CDR3 sequence is 15 residues long. DNA of the CDR3: TGCGCCAGCAGCGCACTAGCGGGAGGGGCCGGGGAGCTGTTTTTT. Encoded protein: CASSALAGGAGELFF.

This chain connects TRBV5-6 to TRBJ1-1; D ambiguous. V dropped 0 bases and J dropped 1 base, with 7 bases sitting between them. The germline CDR1 and CDR2 sequences are SGHDT and YYEEEE. This CDR3 contains 14 residues. Here the CDR3 DNA reads TGTGCCAGCAGCTTGGGACTCCCGAACACTGAAGCTTTCTTT. It translates to CASSLGLPNTEAFF.

The rearrangement joins TRBV29-1 to TRBJ2-5, with 7 positions matching TRBD1. Germline CDR1 and CDR2: SQVTM and ANQGSEA. Unmatched junction bases numbered 2, after V lost 4 bases and J lost 0 bases. The CDR3 extends over 13 amino acids. CDR3: CSVGQGDQETQYF. CDR3 sequence (DNA): TGCAGCGTTGGTCAGGGGGACCAAGAGACCCAGTACTTC.

This clone has a single count. The chain carries TRBV18 and TRBJ1-2; unclear D gene. Trimming left V 2 bases short and J 0 bases short, with 4 bases between. Looked up from germline, CDR1 is KGHSH and CDR2 is LQKENI. The CDR3 loop spans 13 amino acids. The CDR3 bases are TGTGCCAGCTCACCAGGAGCTAACTATGGCTACACCTTC. Translation gives CASSPGANYGYTF.

The V gene is TRBV9, the J gene TRBJ2-7; D ambiguous. Germline V gene lookup returns CDR1 SGDLS and CDR2 YYNGEE. The CDR3 spans 15 residues. V was trimmed by 2 bases and J by 0 bases, leaving 12 bases between them. DNA for the CDR3: TGTGCCAGCAGCGTCAACACACTACCCTCCTACGAGCAGTACTTC. Amino acid sequence: CASSVNTLPSYEQYF.

This rearrangement joins TRBV6-1 to TRBJ1-2, with TRBD1 matching over 12 bases. Trimming took 5 bases from V and 2 from J; bases not matched to a gene: 3. This CDR3 region has 15 residues. CDR1 and CDR2 from the germline V gene are MNHNS and SASEGT. CDR3 in amino acids: CASSKGQGANYGYTF. CDR3 nucleotides: TGTGCCAGCAGTAAGGGACAGGGGGCCAACTATGGCTACACCTTC.

The chain recombines TRBV28 with TRBJ1-3; no definite D call. V gave up 8 bases and J gave up 4 bases, with 6 bases separating them. The CDR3 contains 11 residues. Germline CDR1 reads MDHEN; CDR2 reads SYDVKM. CDR3 sequence: CASDSGNTIYF. CDR3 sequence (DNA): TGTGCCAGCGATTCCGGAAACACCATATATTTT. The full variable domain, in which reference TRBV28 and TRBJ1-3 provide the parts outside the CDR3, is DVKVTQSSRYLVKRTGEKVFLECVQDMDHENMFWYRQDPGLGLRLIYFSYDVKMKEKGDIPEGYSVSREKKERFSLILESASTNQTSMYLCASDSGNTIYFGEGSWLTVV.

This clone was picked up one time. J is TRBJ2-1 and V is TRBV7-2; 7 nucleotides match TRBD2. Germline V gene data show CDR1 as SGHTA and CDR2 as FQGNSA. Trimming cost V 1 base and J 8 bases; bases outside gene matches: 5. The CDR3 extends over 14 amino acids. CDR3 nucleotide sequence: TGTGCCAGCAGCTTAGTGGGGGGGTACGATGAGCAGTTCTTC. Protein: CASSLVGGYDEQFF.